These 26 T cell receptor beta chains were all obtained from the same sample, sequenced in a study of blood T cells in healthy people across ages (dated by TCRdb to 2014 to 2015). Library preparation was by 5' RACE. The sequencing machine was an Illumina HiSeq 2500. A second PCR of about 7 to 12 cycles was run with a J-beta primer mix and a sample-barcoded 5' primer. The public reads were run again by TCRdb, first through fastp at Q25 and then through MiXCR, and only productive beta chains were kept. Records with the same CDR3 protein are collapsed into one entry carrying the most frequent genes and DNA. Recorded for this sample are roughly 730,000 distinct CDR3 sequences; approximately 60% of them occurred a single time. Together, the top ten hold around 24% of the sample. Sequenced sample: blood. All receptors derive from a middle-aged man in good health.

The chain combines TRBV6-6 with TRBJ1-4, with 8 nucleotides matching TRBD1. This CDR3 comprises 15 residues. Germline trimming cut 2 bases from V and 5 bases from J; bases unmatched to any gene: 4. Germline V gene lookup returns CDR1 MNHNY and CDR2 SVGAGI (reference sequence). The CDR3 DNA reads TGTGCCAGCAGTTACACAGGGGGATTAAATGAAAAACTGTTTTTT. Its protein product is CASSYTGGLNEKLFF.

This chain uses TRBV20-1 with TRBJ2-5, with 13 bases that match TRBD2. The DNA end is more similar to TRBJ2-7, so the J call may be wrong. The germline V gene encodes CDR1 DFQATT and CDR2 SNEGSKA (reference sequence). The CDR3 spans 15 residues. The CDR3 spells CSARDGRLAGGEQYF. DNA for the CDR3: TGCAGTGCTAGAGATGGCCGACTAGCGGGAGGCGAGCAGTACTTC.

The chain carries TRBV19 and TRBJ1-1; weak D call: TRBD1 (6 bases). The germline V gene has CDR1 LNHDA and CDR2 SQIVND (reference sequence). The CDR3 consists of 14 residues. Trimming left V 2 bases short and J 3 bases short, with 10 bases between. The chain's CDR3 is CASSIWGLDTEAFF. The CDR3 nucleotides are TGTGCCAGTAGTATATGGGGGCTCGACACTGAAGCTTTCTTT.

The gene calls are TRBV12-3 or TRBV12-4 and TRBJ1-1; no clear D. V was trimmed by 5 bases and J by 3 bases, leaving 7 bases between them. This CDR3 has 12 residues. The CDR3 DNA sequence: TGTGCCAGCAGTCCCCAGTACACTGAAGCTTTCTTT. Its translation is CASSPQYTEAFF.

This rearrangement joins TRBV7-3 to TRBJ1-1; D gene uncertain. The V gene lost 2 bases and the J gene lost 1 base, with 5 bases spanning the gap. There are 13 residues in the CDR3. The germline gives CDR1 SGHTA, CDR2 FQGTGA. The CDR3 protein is CASSLHQNTEAFF. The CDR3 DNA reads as TGTGCCAGCAGCTTACATCAGAACACTGAAGCTTTCTTT.

DNA of the CDR3: TGTGCCAGCACCTGGGACCCCCGCACAGATACGCAGTATTTT. Residues: CASTWDPRTDTQYF. This sequence joins TRBV7-2 and TRBJ2-3, with D possibly being TRBD1 or TRBD2 (5 bases each). Trimming removed 7 bases from V and 1 base from J, with 12 bases in between. CDR3 length: 14 residues. CDR1 and CDR2 from the germline V gene are SGHTA and FQGNSA. The whole variable domain, remainder taken from reference TRBV7-2 and TRBJ2-3, is GAGVSQSPSNKVTEKGKDVELRCDPISGHTALYWYRQSLGQGLEFLIYFQGNSAPDKSGLPSDRFSAERTGGSVSTLTIQRTQQEDSAVYLCASTWDPRTDTQYFGPGTRLTVL.

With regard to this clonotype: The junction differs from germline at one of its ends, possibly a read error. For the CDR3, the DNA is TGCAGCGTCGAAGCCGGGACAGGGAATCAGCCCCAGCATTTT. Translating gives CSVEAGTGNQPQHF. This rearrangement joins TRBV29-1 to TRBJ1-5; TRBD1 matches 9 bases. The CDR3 runs to 14 residues. Germline CDR1 and CDR2: SQVTM and ANQGSEA. The variable domain in full, completed from reference TRBV29-1 and TRBJ1-5, reads SAVISQKPSRDICQRGTSLTIQCQVDSQVTMMFWYRQQPGQSLTLIATANQGSEATYESGFVIDKFPISRPNLTFSTLTVSNMSPEDSSIYLCSVEAGTGNQPQHFGDGTRLSIL.

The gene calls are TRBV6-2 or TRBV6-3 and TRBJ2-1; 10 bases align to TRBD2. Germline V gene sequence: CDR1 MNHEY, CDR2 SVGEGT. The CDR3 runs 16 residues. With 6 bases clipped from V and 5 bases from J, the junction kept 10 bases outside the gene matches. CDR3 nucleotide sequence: TGTGCCAGCAGCCTCCCACTAGCGGGACTTCACAATGAGCAGTTCTTC. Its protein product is CASSLPLAGLHNEQFF.

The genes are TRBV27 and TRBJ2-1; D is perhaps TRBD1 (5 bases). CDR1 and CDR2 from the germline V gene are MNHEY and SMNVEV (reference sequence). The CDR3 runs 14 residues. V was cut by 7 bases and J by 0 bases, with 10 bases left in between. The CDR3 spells CASISDSSYNEQFF. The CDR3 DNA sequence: TGTGCCAGCATCTCTGACAGCTCCTACAATGAGCAGTTCTTC.

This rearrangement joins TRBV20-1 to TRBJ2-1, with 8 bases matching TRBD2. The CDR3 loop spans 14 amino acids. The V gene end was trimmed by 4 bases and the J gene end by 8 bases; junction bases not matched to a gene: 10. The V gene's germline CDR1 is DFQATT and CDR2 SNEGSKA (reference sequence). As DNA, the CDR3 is TGCAGTGCTATAAGGCGGGGGGCCCCCCATGAGCAGTTCTTC. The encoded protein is CSAIRRGAPHEQFF.

The CDR3 loop is CASSLATTVVNEQYF. CDR3 bases: TGCGCCAGCAGCTTGGCCACTACGGTGGTCAATGAGCAGTACTTC. The rearrangement joins TRBV5-1 to TRBJ2-1; D uncertain. The DNA end is a closer match to TRBJ2-7, so the J assignment may be wrong. Looked up from germline, CDR1 is SGHRS and CDR2 is YFSETQ. The CDR3 has 15 amino acids.

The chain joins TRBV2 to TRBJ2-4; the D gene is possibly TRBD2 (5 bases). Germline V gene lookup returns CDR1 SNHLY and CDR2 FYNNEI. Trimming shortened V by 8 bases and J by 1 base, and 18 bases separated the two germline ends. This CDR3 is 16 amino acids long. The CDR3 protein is CASGLPPDGAKNIQYF. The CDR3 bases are TGTGCCAGCGGACTTCCCCCGGATGGGGCCAAAAACATTCAGTACTTC.

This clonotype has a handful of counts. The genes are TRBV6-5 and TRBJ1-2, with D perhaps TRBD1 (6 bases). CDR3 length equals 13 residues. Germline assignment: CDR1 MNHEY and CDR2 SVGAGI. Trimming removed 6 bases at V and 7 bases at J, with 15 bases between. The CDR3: CASRQGSALGYTF. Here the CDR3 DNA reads TGTGCCAGCAGACAGGGATCAGCTCTTGGCTACACCTTC.

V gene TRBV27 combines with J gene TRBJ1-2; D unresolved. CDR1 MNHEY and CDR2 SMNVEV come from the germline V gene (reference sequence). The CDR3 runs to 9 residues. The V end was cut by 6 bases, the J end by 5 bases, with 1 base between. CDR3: CASRYGYTF. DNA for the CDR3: TGTGCCAGCAGGTATGGCTACACCTTC.

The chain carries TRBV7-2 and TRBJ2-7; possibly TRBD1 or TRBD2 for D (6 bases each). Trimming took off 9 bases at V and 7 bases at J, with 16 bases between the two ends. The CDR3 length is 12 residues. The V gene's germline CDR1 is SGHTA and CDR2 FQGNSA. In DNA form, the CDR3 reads TGTGCCAGTCGCTGGGGGGACAATGAGCAGTACTTC. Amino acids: CASRWGDNEQYF.

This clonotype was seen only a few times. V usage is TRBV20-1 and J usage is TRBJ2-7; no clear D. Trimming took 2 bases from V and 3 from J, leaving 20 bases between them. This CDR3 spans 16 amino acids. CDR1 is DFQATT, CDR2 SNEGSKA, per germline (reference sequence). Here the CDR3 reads CSARRADQENFYEQYF. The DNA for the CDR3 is TGCAGTGCTAGAAGGGCAGACCAGGAAAACTTCTACGAGCAGTACTTC.

The CDR3 DNA is TGTGCCAGCAGGCCCCTGGGGGGCGGGAAAGACTACAATGAGCAGTACTTC. Encoded protein: CASRPLGGGKDYNEQYF. This rearrangement joins TRBV27 to TRBJ2-5; either TRBD1 or TRBD2 may fit D (6 bases each). The CDR3 is 17 amino acids. V was trimmed by 6 bases and J by 11 bases, leaving 31 bases between them. CDR1 and CDR2 from the germline V gene are MNHEY and SMNVEV (reference sequence).

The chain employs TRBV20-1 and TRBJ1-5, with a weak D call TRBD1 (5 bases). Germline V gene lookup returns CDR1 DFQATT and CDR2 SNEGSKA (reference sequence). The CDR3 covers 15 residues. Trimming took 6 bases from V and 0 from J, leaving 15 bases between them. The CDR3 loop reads CSARRGYDSNQPQHF. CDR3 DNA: TGCAGTGCCAGACGGGGGTACGATAGCAATCAGCCCCAGCATTTT.

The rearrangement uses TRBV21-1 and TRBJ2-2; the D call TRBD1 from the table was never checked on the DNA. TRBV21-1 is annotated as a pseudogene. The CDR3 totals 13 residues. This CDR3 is CASSTTGHGELFF. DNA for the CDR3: TGTGCCAGCAGCACAACAGGCCACGGGGAGCTGTTTTTT.

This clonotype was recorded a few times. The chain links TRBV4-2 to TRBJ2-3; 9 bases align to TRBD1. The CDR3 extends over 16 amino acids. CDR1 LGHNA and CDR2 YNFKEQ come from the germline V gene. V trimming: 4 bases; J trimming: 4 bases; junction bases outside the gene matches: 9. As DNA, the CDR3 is TGTGCCAGCAGCCCCATGGGGGACAGGGTCCCAGATACGCAGTATTTT. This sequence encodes CASSPMGDRVPDTQYF.

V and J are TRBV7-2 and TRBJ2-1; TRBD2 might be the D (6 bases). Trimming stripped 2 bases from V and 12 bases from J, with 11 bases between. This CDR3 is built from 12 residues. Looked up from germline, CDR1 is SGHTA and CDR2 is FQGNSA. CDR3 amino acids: CASSLTRGGQFF. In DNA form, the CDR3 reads TGTGCCAGCAGCTTAACTCGGGGAGGGCAGTTCTTC.

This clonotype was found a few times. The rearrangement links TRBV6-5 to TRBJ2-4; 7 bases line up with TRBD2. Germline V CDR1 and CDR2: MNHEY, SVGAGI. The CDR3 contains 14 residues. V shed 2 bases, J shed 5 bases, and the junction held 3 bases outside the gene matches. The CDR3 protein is CASSYGLAENIQYF. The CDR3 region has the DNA TGTGCCAGCAGTTACGGCCTAGCGGAAAACATTCAGTACTTC.

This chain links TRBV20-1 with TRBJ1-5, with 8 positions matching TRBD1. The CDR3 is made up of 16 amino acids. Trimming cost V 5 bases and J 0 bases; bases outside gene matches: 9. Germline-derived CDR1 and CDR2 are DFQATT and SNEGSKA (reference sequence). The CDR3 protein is CSAVGQGRNSNQPQHF. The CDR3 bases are TGCAGTGCTGTTGGACAGGGCCGAAATAGCAATCAGCCCCAGCATTTT.

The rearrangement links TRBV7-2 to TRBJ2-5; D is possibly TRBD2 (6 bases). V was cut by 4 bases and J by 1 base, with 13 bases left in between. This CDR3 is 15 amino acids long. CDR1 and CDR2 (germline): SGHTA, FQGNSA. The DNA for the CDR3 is TGTGCCAGCAGCTCCCCCGGCGGGATCCAAGAGACCCAGTACTTC. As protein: CASSSPGGIQETQYF.

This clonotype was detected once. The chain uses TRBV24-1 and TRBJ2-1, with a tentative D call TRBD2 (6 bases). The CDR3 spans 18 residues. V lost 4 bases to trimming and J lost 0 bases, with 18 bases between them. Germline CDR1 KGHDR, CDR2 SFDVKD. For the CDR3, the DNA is TGTGCCACCAGTGACGCCGGCCAGGCGGGGAGCTCCTACAATGAGCAGTTCTTC. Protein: CATSDAGQAGSSYNEQFF.

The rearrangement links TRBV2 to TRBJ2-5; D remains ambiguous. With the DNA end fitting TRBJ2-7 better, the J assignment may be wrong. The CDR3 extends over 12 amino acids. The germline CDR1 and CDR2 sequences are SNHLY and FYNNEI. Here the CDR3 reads CASRDVTYEQYF. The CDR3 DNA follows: TGTGCCAGCAGAGACGTGACCTACGAGCAGTACTTC.